Listed below are T cell receptor beta chains from one sample, sequenced in a study of cytomegalovirus exposure and HLA in healthy donors. Repertoires were generated with immunoSEQ multiplex PCR, while TCRdb's copy carries only in-frame clones and drops some. The table records about 54,000 clones, approximately 80% of them present only once. The sequenced sample was PBMCs. These receptors all come from a female donor in good health and CMV-seronegative. CDR3s include the opening cysteine and the closing phenylalanine or tryptophan. The order of the fields is D gene, clone size, V gene, J gene, CDR3 protein, CDR3 DNA. The D gene is left open where the match is weak. Clone size, where shown, is once, few, many, or a class for clones that have expanded.

.	.	TRBV13	TRBJ2-4	CASSPRGGGYIQYF	TGTGCCAGCAGCCCTAGGGGGGGCGGATACATTCAGTACTTC
TRBD1	.	TRBV10-3	TRBJ2-3	CAISELGQGLGTQYF	TGTGCCATCAGTGAGTTGGGACAGGGTTTGGGTACGCAGTATTTT
TRBD1	.	TRBV19	TRBJ1-4	CASSMGTGSNEKLFF	TGTGCCAGTAGTATGGGGACAGGGTCTAATGAAAAACTGTTTTTT
.	.	TRBV2	TRBJ1-5	CASSERTEGSQPQHF	TGTGCCAGCAGTGAGAGGACAGAGGGAAGTCAGCCCCAGCATTTT
.	few	TRBV18	TRBJ1-2	CASSPQTEFYGYTF	TGTGCCAGCTCACCACAGACAGAATTCTATGGCTACACCTTC
.	.	TRBV7-2	TRBJ2-1	CASSLVRNEQFF	TGTGCCAGCAGCTTAGTGAGGAATGAGCAGTTCTTC
TRBD1	few	TRBV7-6	TRBJ2-1	CASSAGQGTPRGEQFF	TGTGCCAGCAGCGCGGGACAGGGGACCCCCCGGGGGGAGCAGTTCTTC
.	.	TRBV5-5	TRBJ2-7	CASIGQSMSQYF	TGTGCCAGCATTGGACAGTCGATGTCGCAGTACTTC
.	.	TRBV6-1	TRBJ1-4	CASRTSFPGNEKLFF	TGTGCCAGCAGGACTTCCTTTCCGGGTAATGAAAAACTGTTTTTT
.	.	TRBV2	TRBJ1-4	CASSVRTANEKLFF	TGTGCCAGCAGTGTACGGACAGCTAATGAAAAACTGTTTTTT
.	once	TRBV11-2	TRBJ2-7	CASSLGGTGTYEQYF	TGTGCCAGCAGCTTAGGGGGTACAGGGACCTACGAGCAGTACTTC
.	.	TRBV7-2	TRBJ1-1	CASSLVAVQAFF	TGTGCCAGCAGCTTAGTGGCTGTTCAAGCTTTCTTT
.	.	TRBV5-6	TRBJ1-1	CASSLGGANTEAFF	TGTGCCAGCAGCTTGGGGGGCGCGAACACTGAAGCTTTCTTT
.	.	TRBV11-2	TRBJ2-1	CASSLAARADEQFF	TGTGCCAGCAGCCTCGCGGCGAGAGCTGATGAGCAGTTCTTC
.	few	TRBV6-1	TRBJ2-1	CASRQVRVEQFF	TGTGCCAGCAGACAGGTCCGGGTGGAGCAGTTCTTC
TRBD2	few	TRBV6-4	TRBJ2-1	CASSGLAGGLEQFF	TGTGCCAGCAGTGGACTAGCGGGGGGGCTTGAGCAGTTCTTC
.	.	TRBV27	TRBJ1-1	CASSLTDINTEAFF	TGTGCCAGCAGTTTAACAGATATCAACACTGAAGCTTTCTTT
TRBD2	.	TRBV29-1	TRBJ2-2	CSALTSGGGPGELFF	TGCAGCGCCTTAACTAGCGGCGGTGGGCCCGGGGAGCTGTTTTTT
TRBD1	.	TRBV6-1	TRBJ1-1	CASSEEGQGGTEAFF	TGTGCCAGCAGTGAAGAAGGACAGGGAGGGACTGAAGCTTTCTTT
.	once	TRBV6-1	TRBJ1-1	CASSTGMNTEAFF	TGTGCCAGCAGCACAGGTATGAACACTGAAGCTTTCTTT
.	.	TRBV2	TRBJ2-2	CASSERGETGELFF	TGTGCCAGCAGTGAGCGGGGAGAGACCGGGGAGCTGTTTTTT
.	.	TRBV19	TRBJ1-1	CASIFRTEAFF	TGTGCCAGTATATTTCGCACTGAAGCTTTCTTT
.	.	TRBV5-1	TRBJ1-1	CASSLAVTGTAEAFF	TGCGCCAGCAGCTTGGCCGTCACAGGGACGGCTGAAGCTTTCTTT
TRBD1	.	TRBV28	TRBJ1-5	CASSFDRAVNQPQHF	TGTGCCAGCAGCTTCGACAGGGCCGTCAATCAGCCCCAGCATTTT
TRBD1	.	TRBV9	TRBJ1-2	CASSSLGTAYGYTF	TGTGCCAGCAGCTCCCTAGGGACAGCCTATGGCTACACCTTC
.	once	TRBV6-1	TRBJ2-6	CATKEHSGANVLTF	TGTGCTACTAAGGAGCACTCTGGGGCCAACGTCCTGACTTTC
TRBD2	.	TRBV7-6	TRBJ2-3	CASSRLAGGLDTQYF	TGTGCCAGCAGCCGACTAGCGGGGGGGCTGGATACGCAGTATTTT
.	.	TRBV6-5	TRBJ1-1	CASSLAPSVNTEAFF	TGTGCCAGCAGTTTGGCCCCGTCTGTGAACACTGAAGCTTTCTTT
.	once	TRBV7-8	TRBJ2-7	CASSFDGGLTYEQYF	TGTGCCAGCAGCTTCGACGGGGGGCTGACCTACGAGCAGTACTTC
.	.	TRBV19	TRBJ1-2	CASSIAGYGYTF	TGTGCCAGTAGTATAGCCGGCTATGGCTACACCTTC
.	.	TRBV5-4	TRBJ1-3	CASRQSSGNTIYF	TGTGCCAGCCGACAGAGCTCTGGAAACACCATATATTTT
TRBD1	.	TRBV19	TRBJ2-2	CASSTDRGSTGELFF	TGTGCCAGTAGTACGGACAGGGGCTCTACCGGGGAGCTGTTTTTT
TRBD1	.	TRBV14	TRBJ2-3	CASSQETGARTDTQYF	TGTGCCAGCAGCCAAGAGACAGGGGCCCGCACAGATACGCAGTATTTT
.	.	TRBV25-1	TRBJ1-6	CASSDAGYNSPLHF	TGTGCCAGCAGTGACGCCGGCTATAATTCACCCCTCCACTTT
.	once	TRBV7-3	TRBJ2-3	CASSLFGGAFGTDTQYF	TGTGCCAGCAGCTTATTTGGTGGGGCGTTTGGCACAGATACGCAGTATTTT
TRBD2	.	TRBV7-9	TRBJ2-7	CASSLRTSGGFEQYF	TGTGCCAGCAGCCTAAGAACTAGCGGGGGTTTCGAGCAGTACTTC
.	.	TRBV5-6	TRBJ2-5	CASSLMGAGETQYF	TGTGCCAGCAGCTTAATGGGGGCAGGAGAGACCCAGTACTTC
TRBD1	.	TRBV6-5	TRBJ1-2	CASSYSPDRVDYGYTF	TGTGCCAGCAGTTACTCGCCGGACAGGGTTGACTATGGCTACACCTTC
.	.	TRBV6-1	TRBJ1-1	CASLRQNLAFF	TGTGCCAGCCTCAGACAGAACCTAGCTTTCTTT
.	.	TRBV18	TRBJ1-1	CASSAGNTEAFF	TGTGCCAGCTCAGCAGGGAACACTGAAGCTTTCTTT
.	few	TRBV27	TRBJ1-1	CASSLEAATEAFF	TGTGCCAGCAGTTTAGAGGCAGCGACTGAAGCTTTCTTT
TRBD1	few	TRBV11-2	TRBJ2-5	CASSFDRGETQYF	TGTGCCAGCAGCTTCGACAGGGGAGAGACCCAGTACTTC
.	.	TRBV11-2	TRBJ2-7	CASSFNGFATLAYEQYF	TGTGCCAGCAGCTTTAATGGTTTCGCCACCCTAGCCTACGAGCAGTACTTC
TRBD1	.	TRBV30	TRBJ1-3	CAWRDRGSGNTIYF	TGTGCCTGGAGGGACAGGGGGTCTGGAAACACCATATATTTT
TRBD1	once	TRBV13	TRBJ1-1	CASESPRDSRAEAFF	TGTGCCAGCGAGTCGCCTCGGGACAGCAGAGCTGAAGCTTTCTTT
.	once	TRBV7-2	TRBJ1-6	CASSSSALAYNSPLHF	TGTGCCAGCAGCTCCTCCGCACTCGCATATAATTCACCCCTCCACTTT
.	.	TRBV19	TRBJ1-5	CASNEGIGGISNQPQHF	TGTGCCAGTAATGAGGGAATAGGGGGTATAAGCAATCAGCCCCAGCATTTT